The entry that follows covers one T cell receptor (beta chain) sequence. TCRdb processed the RT-PCR reads anew with MiXCR; each CDR3 protein has one entry. Seen here are about a million distinct CDR3 sequences, about a sixth observed once, and the top ten hold 6%. These data belong to a study of patients and donors after allogeneic stem cell transplantation. CDR1 DFQATT and CDR2 SNEGSKA come from the germline V gene (reference sequence). V lost 4 bases and J lost 1; bases outside the gene matches: 1. This CDR3 contains 14 residues. The TCR comes from a human donor who was either an allogeneic HSCT recipient or a stem cell or donor lymphocyte infusion donor (not recorded which). It is not recorded whose cells these are; they may come from a transplant donor. The chain employs TRBV20-1 and TRBJ2-1; 10 bases are shared with TRBD2. Source material: blood, either unsorted or a sorted T cell fraction (not recorded which). DNA for the CDR3: TGCAGTGCTAAACTAGCGGGGTCCTACAATGAGCAGTTCTTC. Residues: CSAKLAGSYNEQFF.